Below are 20 T cell receptor beta chains sequenced from a single sample in a study of cytomegalovirus exposure and HLA in healthy donors. The study ran its PCR with 60 Vbeta and 13 Jbeta primers. Assay used: immunoSEQ multiplex PCR; TCRdb lists only in-frame clones, some missing. Found here are more than 150,000 clones, 75% to 90% of them singletons; the top ten hold 2.6%. The sample comprised PBMCs. These receptors all come from a woman in her forties or fifties in good health and CMV-seropositive.

The rearrangement joins TRBV30 to TRBJ2-1; D is perhaps TRBD1 (6 bases). The CDR3 consists of 13 residues. Trimming shortened V by 4 bases and J by 5 bases, and 12 bases separated the two germline ends. The germline CDR1 and CDR2 sequences are GTSNPN and SVGIG (reference sequence). The CDR3 reads CAWTPRTDNEQFF. The CDR3 DNA reads as TGTGCCTGGACCCCCCGGACAGACAATGAGCAGTTCTTC.

The rearrangement joins TRBV6-5 to TRBJ1-2; D might be TRBD1 (6 bases). Germline-derived CDR1 and CDR2 are MNHEY and SVGAGI. V was cut by 4 bases and J by 6 bases, with 12 bases left in between. This CDR3 spans 13 amino acids. CDR3 coding DNA: TGTGCCAGCAGTTTCCTCAGGGGCGATGGCTACACCTTC. It codes for CASSFLRGDGYTF.

V and J are TRBV28 and TRBJ1-1; TRBD1 might be the D (5 bases). Trimming left V 4 bases short and J 0 bases short, with 12 bases between. The CDR3 consists of 15 residues. Germline values: CDR1 MDHEN, CDR2 SYDVKM. CDR3 DNA: TGTGCCAGCAGTTCCCGACAGAACATGAACACTGAAGCTTTCTTT. Its translation: CASSSRQNMNTEAFF.

J is TRBJ1-5 and V is TRBV28; D is perhaps TRBD1 (6 bases). The CDR3 runs to 12 residues. Germline V CDR1 and CDR2: MDHEN, SYDVKM. Trimming removed 5 bases at V and 9 bases at J, with 11 bases between. CDR3: CASSRTDRPQHF. The CDR3 DNA follows: TGTGCCAGCAGTCGGACAGACCGGCCCCAGCATTTT.

The rearrangement links TRBV30 to TRBJ2-7, with 7 bases lining up with TRBD2. The CDR3 sequence is 14 residues long. Trimming cost V 7 bases and J 1 base; bases outside gene matches: 10. Germline V gives CDR1 GTSNPN, CDR2 SVGIG (reference sequence). CDR3 sequence: CAYLSPGRSYEQYF. As DNA, the CDR3 is TGTGCCTACTTATCCCCCGGGAGGTCCTACGAGCAGTACTTC.

The gene calls are TRBV5-4 and TRBJ2-1; 11 nucleotides agree with TRBD2. This CDR3 is 17 amino acids long. Germline V gives CDR1 SGHNT, CDR2 YYREEE (reference sequence). With 0 bases clipped from V and 0 bases from J, the junction kept 2 bases outside the gene matches. CDR3 sequence: CASSLASGGSSYNEQFF. The CDR3 nucleotides read TGTGCCAGCAGCTTGGCTAGCGGGGGGAGCTCCTACAATGAGCAGTTCTTC.

The chain recombines TRBV27 with TRBJ1-3; TRBD1 agrees at 9 bases. The CDR3 has 14 amino acids. The germline CDR1 and CDR2 sequences are MNHEY and SMNVEV (reference sequence). J gave up 6 bases and V 7 bases, and 7 bases lay outside the gene matches. The CDR3 DNA is TGTGCCAGCAAGATAGACAGGGGGGTAAACACCATATATTTT. It codes for CASKIDRGVNTIYF.

This clone has more than one count but fewer than ten. The chain employs TRBV5-1 and TRBJ2-3, with no clear D. This CDR3 region has 13 residues. With 4 bases removed from V and 0 bases from J, the gap between germline ends came to 6 bases. Germline V gene data show CDR1 as SGHRS and CDR2 as YFSETQ. The CDR3 sequence is CASSKTSTDTQYF. The CDR3 DNA is TGCGCCAGCAGCAAAACTAGCACAGATACGCAGTATTTT.

V gene TRBV30 combines with J gene TRBJ2-7; possibly TRBD1 for D (5 bases). The CDR3 runs to 11 residues. The V gene's germline CDR1 is GTSNPN and CDR2 SVGIG (reference sequence). The ends were cut back, 7 bases at V and 1 base at J, with 8 bases in the middle. CDR3 loop: CASTDSYEQYF. In nucleotides, the CDR3 is TGTGCCTCGACAGATTCCTACGAGCAGTACTTC. Variable domain in full (rest from reference TRBV30 and TRBJ2-7): SQTIHQWPATLVQPVGSPLSLECTVEGTSNPNLYWYRQAAGRGLQLLFYSVGIGQISSEVPQNLSASRPQDRQFILSSKKLLLSDSGFYLCASTDSYEQYFGPGTRLTVT.

The gene calls are TRBV7-2 and TRBJ1-1, with D hard to call. This CDR3 has 13 residues. Germline loops: CDR1 SGHTA, CDR2 FQGNSA. V gave up 5 bases and J gave up 2 bases, with 9 bases separating them. The CDR3 DNA sequence: TGTGCCAGCAGCAAACACCCAAACACTGAAGCTTTCTTT. This gives the protein CASSKHPNTEAFF.

The chain employs TRBV5-1 and TRBJ2-6; D is unresolved. Deletions cut 5 bases from V and 0 bases from J, with 9 bases between. CDR1 is SGHRS and CDR2 is YFSETQ in the germline V gene. The CDR3 runs 15 residues. The CDR3 loop is CASRTFSSGANVLTF. In nucleotides, the CDR3 is TGCGCCAGCAGAACCTTCAGCTCTGGGGCCAACGTCCTGACTTTC.

This clone was observed a handful of times. The V gene is TRBV29-1, the J gene TRBJ2-3; TRBD2 agrees at 12 bases. Germline lookup yields CDR1 SQVTM and CDR2 ANQGSEA. The CDR3 consists of 15 residues. V was clipped by 7 bases and J by 2 bases; unmatched bases: 7. The CDR3 DNA sequence: TGCAGCGCCCTTCGACTAGCGGGGGCCACAGATACGCAGTATTTT. Its translation is CSALRLAGATDTQYF.

This clone was seen once. The CDR3 DNA sequence: TGTGCCAGCAGCTTGAGATCGGGCACAGATACGCAGTATTTT. It translates to CASSLRSGTDTQYF. V usage is TRBV11-2 and J usage is TRBJ2-3; D remains unclear. This CDR3 region has 14 residues. CDR1 is SGHAT, CDR2 FQNNGV, per germline. The V end lost 3 bases, the J end lost 1 base, and 8 bases lay between the germline ends.

V and J are TRBV5-1 and TRBJ1-1; TRBD1 might be the D (6 bases). The germline CDR1 and CDR2 sequences are SGHRS and YFSETQ. The CDR3 totals 16 residues. V was cut by 2 bases and J by 4 bases, with 18 bases left in between. The CDR3 loop reads CASSLQSTGTATEAFF. DNA of the CDR3: TGCGCCAGCAGCTTACAGTCAACAGGGACGGCCACTGAAGCTTTCTTT.

The chain links TRBV18 to TRBJ2-7; 7 nucleotides line up with TRBD1. The CDR3 has 15 residues. The V and J ends lost 4 bases and 2 bases, in that order; junction bases with no gene match: 8. Germline V gene lookup returns CDR1 KGHSH and CDR2 LQKENI. The DNA of the CDR3 is TGTGCCAGCTCACGTAGGACAGGTTTCCCCTACGAGCAGTACTTC. Translating it yields CASSRRTGFPYEQYF.

The CDR3: CASSVGLTQDSPLHF. DNA for the CDR3: TGTGCCAGCAGCGTAGGTTTAACCCAGGATTCACCCCTCCACTTT. V is TRBV9 and J is TRBJ1-6; D uncertain. This CDR3 is built from 15 residues. Germline V gives CDR1 SGDLS, CDR2 YYNGEE. Trimming stripped 0 bases from V and 8 bases from J, with 12 bases between.

CDR3 coding DNA: TGCGCCAGCAGCTTGGGGGCACTAGCGGGGTTGTTGGACGAGCAGTACTTC. The encoded protein is CASSLGALAGLLDEQYF. This chain uses TRBV5-1 with TRBJ2-7; 10 nucleotides match TRBD2. Germline loops: CDR1 SGHRS, CDR2 YFSETQ. V lost 0 bases, J lost 5 bases, and 11 bases stayed unmatched. This CDR3 is built from 17 residues.

J is TRBJ2-3 and V is TRBV6-6; maybe TRBD2 (5 bases). CDR1 is MNHNY, CDR2 SVGAGI, per germline (reference sequence). The ends were cut back, 6 bases at V and 0 bases at J, with 13 bases in the middle. The CDR3 totals 15 residues. The CDR3 is CASRLGVASTDTQYF. Written as DNA, the CDR3 is TGTGCCAGCAGGCTCGGGGTTGCGAGCACAGATACGCAGTATTTT.

The CDR3 region is CASSFGQDRDEQYF. In nucleotides, the CDR3 is TGTGCCAGCAGCTTCGGACAGGATCGGGACGAGCAGTACTTC. This chain joins TRBV7-9 and TRBJ2-7; 7 nucleotides match TRBD1. V gave up 3 bases and J gave up 5 bases; unmatched junction bases: 7. Per the germline V gene, CDR1 is SEHNR and CDR2 is FQNEAQ (reference sequence). The CDR3 has 14 residues.

The chain uses TRBV4-2 and TRBJ1-2, with D possibly being TRBD1 (5 bases). Trimming took off 4 bases at V and 8 bases at J, with 17 bases between the two ends. This CDR3 region has 14 residues. CDR1 and CDR2 (germline): LGHNA, YNFKEQ. The CDR3 nucleotides read TGTGCCAGCAGCCCCTCCCCAGGGTCCGTCGGCTACACCTTC. Translating it yields CASSPSPGSVGYTF.